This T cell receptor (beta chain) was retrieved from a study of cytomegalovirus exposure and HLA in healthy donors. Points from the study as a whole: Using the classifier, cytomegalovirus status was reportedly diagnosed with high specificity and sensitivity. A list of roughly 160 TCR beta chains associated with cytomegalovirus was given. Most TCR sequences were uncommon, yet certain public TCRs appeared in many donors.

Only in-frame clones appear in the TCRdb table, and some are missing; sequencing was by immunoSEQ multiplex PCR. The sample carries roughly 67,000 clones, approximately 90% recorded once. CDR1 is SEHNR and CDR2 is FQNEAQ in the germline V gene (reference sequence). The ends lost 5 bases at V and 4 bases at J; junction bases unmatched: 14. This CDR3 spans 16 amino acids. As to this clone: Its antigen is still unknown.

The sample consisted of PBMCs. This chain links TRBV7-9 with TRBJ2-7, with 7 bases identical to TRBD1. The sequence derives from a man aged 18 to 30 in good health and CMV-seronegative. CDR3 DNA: TGTGCCAGCAGCCCCCCAACCGGGACAGAGCTATACGAGCAGTACTTC. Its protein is CASSPPTGTELYEQYF. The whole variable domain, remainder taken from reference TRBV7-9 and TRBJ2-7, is DTGVSQNPRHKITKRGQNVTFRCDPISEHNRLYWYRQTLGQGPEFLTYFQNEAQLEKSRLLSDRFSAERPKGSFSTLEIQRTEQGDSAMYLCASSPPTGTELYEQYFGPGTRLTVT.